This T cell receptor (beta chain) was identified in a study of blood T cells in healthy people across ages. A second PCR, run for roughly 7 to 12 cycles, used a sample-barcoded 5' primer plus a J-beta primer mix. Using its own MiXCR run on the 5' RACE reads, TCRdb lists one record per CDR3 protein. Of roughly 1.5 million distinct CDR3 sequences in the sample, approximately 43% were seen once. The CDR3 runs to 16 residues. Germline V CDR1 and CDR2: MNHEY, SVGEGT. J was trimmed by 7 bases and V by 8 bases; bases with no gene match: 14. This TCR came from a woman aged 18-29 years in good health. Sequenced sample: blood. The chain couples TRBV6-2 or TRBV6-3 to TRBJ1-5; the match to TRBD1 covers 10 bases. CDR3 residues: CASLKTGGVKRQPQHF. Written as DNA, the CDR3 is TGTGCCAGCCTTAAGACAGGGGGCGTGAAAAGGCAGCCCCAGCATTTT.